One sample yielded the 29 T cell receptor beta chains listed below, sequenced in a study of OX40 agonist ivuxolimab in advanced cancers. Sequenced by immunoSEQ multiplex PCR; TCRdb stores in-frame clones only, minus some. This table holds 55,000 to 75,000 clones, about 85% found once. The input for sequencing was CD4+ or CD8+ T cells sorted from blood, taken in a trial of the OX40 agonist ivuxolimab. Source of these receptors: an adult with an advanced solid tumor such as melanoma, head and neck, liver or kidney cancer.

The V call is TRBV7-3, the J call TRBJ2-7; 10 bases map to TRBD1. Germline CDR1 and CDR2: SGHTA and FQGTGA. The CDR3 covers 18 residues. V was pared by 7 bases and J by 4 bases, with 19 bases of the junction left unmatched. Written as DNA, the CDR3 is TGTGCCAGCAACCTAGGAGGCATCGGACAGGGGGTGAAGTACGAGCAGTACTTC. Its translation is CASNLGGIGQGVKYEQYF.

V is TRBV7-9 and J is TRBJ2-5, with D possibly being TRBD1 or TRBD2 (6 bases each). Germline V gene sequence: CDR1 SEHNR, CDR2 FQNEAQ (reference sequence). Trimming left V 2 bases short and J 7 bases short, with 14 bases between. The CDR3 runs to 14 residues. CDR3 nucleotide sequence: TGTGCCAGCAGCTTACCGGGGGCGAGGGGGACCCAGTACTTC. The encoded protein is CASSLPGARGTQYF.

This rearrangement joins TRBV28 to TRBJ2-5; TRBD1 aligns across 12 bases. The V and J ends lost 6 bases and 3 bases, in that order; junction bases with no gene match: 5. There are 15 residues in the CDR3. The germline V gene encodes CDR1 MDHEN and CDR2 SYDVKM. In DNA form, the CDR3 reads TGTGCCAGCAGGGGACAGGGGGCTTGGGAAGAGACCCAGTACTTC. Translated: CASRGQGAWEETQYF. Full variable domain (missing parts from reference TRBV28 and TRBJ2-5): DVKVTQSSRYLVKRTGEKVFLECVQDMDHENMFWYRQDPGLGLRLIYFSYDVKMKEKGDIPEGYSVSREKKERFSLILESASTNQTSMYLCASRGQGAWEETQYFGPGTRLLVL.

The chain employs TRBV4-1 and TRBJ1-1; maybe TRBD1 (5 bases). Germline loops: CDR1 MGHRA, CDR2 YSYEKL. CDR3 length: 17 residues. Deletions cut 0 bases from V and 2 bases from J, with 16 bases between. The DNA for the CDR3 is TGCGCCAGCAGCCAAGAGACCCCGGGACTCCAAAACACTGAAGCTTTCTTT. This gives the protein CASSQETPGLQNTEAFF.

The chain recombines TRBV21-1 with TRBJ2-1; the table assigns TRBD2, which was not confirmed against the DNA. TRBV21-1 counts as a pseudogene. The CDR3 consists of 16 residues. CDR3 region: CASSPRTSWEGAEQFF. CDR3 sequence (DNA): TGTGCCAGCAGCCCACGGACTAGCTGGGAGGGGGCCGAGCAGTTCTTC.

The chain's CDR3 is CASSLARGTGGSSQETQYF. Written as DNA, the CDR3 is TGTGCCAGCAGCTTGGCCCGAGGGACAGGGGGAAGTTCGCAAGAGACCCAGTACTTC. The chain is built from TRBV5-7 and TRBJ2-5; 11 nucleotides match TRBD1. TRBV5-7 is identified as an open reading frame with a role that is uncertain. V shed 0 bases and J 2 bases; nucleotides not matched to a gene: 12. CDR3 length: 19 residues.

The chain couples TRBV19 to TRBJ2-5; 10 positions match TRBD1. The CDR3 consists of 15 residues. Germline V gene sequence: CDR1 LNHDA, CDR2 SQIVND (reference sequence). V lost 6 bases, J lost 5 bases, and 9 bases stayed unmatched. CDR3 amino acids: CASREGQGSAETQYF. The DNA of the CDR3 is TGTGCCAGTAGGGAGGGACAGGGGTCGGCGGAGACCCAGTACTTC.

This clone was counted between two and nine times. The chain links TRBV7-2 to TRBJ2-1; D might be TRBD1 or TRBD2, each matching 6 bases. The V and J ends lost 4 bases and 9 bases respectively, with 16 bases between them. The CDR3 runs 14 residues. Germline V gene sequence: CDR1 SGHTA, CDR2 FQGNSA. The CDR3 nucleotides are TGTGCCAGCAGCTCGGGGGCAGACCTGATTGAGCAGTTCTTC. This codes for CASSSGADLIEQFF.

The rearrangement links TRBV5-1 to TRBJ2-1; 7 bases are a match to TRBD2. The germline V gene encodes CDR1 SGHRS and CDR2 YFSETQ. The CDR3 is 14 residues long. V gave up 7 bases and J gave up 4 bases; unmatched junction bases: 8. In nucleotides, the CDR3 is TGCGCCAGCTCTAGGGGAGGGACTTACAATGAGCAGTTCTTC. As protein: CASSRGGTYNEQFF.

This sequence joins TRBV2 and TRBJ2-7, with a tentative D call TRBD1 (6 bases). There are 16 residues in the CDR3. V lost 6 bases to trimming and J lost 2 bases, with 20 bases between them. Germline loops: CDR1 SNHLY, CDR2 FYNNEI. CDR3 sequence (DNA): TGTGCCAGCAGCGATCCGGGACACTCGCTTACCTACGAGCAGTACTTC. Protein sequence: CASSDPGHSLTYEQYF.

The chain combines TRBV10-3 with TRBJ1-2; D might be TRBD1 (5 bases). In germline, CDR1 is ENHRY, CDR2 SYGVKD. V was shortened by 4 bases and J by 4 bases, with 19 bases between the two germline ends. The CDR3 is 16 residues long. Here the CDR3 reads CAISANSAVGTYGYTF. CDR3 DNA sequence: TGTGCCATCAGTGCGAACTCCGCGGTGGGGACCTATGGCTACACCTTC.

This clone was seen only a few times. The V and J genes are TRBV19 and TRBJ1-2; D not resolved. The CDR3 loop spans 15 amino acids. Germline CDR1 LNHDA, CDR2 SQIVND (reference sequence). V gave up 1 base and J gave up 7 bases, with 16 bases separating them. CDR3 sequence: CASSIVVSAELGYTF. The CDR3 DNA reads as TGTGCCAGTAGTATAGTTGTTTCGGCGGAACTTGGCTACACCTTC.

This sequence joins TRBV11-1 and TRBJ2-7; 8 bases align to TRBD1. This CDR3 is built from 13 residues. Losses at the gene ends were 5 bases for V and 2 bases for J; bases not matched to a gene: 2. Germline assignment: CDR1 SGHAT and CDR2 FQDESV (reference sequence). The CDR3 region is CASSQTGAYEQYF. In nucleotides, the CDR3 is TGTGCCAGCAGCCAGACAGGGGCCTACGAGCAGTACTTC.

In nucleotides, the CDR3 is TGTGCCAGCAGTTTTGGGACAGGGGACGAGCAGTACTTC. Translated, it gives CASSFGTGDEQYF. V gene TRBV27 combines with J gene TRBJ2-7; 10 bases match TRBD1. The germline CDR1 and CDR2 sequences are MNHEY and SMNVEV (reference sequence). Losses at the gene ends were 3 bases for V and 5 bases for J; bases not matched to a gene: 1. The CDR3 has 13 amino acids.

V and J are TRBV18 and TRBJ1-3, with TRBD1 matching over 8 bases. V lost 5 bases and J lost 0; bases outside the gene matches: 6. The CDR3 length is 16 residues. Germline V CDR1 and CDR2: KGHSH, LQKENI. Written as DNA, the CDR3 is TGTGCCAGCTCATCTTGGACAGGGACCTCTGGAAACACCATATATTTT. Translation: CASSSWTGTSGNTIYF.

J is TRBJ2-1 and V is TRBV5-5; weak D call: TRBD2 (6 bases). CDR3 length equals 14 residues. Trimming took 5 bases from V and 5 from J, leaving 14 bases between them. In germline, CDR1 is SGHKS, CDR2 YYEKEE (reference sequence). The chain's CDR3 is CASRREWGNNEQFF. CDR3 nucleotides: TGTGCCAGCAGACGGGAGTGGGGCAACAATGAGCAGTTCTTC.

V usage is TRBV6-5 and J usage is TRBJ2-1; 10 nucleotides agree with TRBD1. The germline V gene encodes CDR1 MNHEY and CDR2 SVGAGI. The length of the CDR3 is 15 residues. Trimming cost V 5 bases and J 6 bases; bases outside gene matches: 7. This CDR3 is CASSVSGQGLNEQFF. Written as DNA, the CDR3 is TGTGCCAGCAGTGTATCGGGACAGGGGCTCAATGAGCAGTTCTTC.

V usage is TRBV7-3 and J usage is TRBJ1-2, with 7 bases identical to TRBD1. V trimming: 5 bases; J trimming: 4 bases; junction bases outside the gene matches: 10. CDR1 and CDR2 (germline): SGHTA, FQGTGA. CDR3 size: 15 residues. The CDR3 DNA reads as TGTGCCAGCAGCCCCGGACCGGGACAGCCCTATGGCTACACCTTC. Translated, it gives CASSPGPGQPYGYTF.

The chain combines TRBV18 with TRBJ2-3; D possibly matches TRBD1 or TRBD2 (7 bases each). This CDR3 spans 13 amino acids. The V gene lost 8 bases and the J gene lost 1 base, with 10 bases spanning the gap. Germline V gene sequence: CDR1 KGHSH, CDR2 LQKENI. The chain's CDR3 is CASSGTGTDTQYF. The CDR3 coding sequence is TGTGCCAGCAGCGGGACAGGCACAGATACGCAGTATTTT.

For the CDR3, the DNA is TGTGCCAGCAGCTTACTGGCCCCGGGGGCCGGGGAGCTGTTTTTT. Protein: CASSLLAPGAGELFF. The V gene is TRBV7-9, the J gene TRBJ2-2; possibly TRBD2 for D (6 bases). The CDR3 sequence is 15 residues long. CDR1 SEHNR and CDR2 FQNEAQ come from the germline V gene (reference sequence). The V end was cut by 2 bases, the J end by 6 bases, with 13 bases between.

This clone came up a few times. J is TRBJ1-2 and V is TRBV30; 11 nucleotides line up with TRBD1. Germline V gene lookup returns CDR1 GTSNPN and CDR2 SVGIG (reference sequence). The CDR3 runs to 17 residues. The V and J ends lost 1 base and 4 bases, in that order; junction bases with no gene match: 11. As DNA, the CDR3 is TGTGCCTGGAGTGCTTCCCGGACAGGGGGCGGAGGCTATGGCTACACCTTC. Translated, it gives CAWSASRTGGGGYGYTF.

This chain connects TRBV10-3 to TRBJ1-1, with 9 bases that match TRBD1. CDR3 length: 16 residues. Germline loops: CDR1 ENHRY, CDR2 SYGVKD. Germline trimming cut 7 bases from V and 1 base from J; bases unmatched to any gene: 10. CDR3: CAIKPGQGHTNTEAFF. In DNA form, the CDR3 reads TGTGCCATCAAACCTGGACAGGGGCATACGAACACTGAAGCTTTCTTT.

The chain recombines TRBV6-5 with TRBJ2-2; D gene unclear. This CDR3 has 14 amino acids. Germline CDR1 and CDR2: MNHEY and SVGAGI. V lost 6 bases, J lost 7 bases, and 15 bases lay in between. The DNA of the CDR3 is TGTGCCAGCAGCCTAGAGGAAGGGATCGGGGAGCTGTTTTTT. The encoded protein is CASSLEEGIGELFF.

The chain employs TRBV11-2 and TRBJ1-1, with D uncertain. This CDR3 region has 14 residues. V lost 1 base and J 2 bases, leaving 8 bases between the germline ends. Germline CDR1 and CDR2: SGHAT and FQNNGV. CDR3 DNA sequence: TGTGCCAGCAGCTTAGCGGGCTTTAACACTGAAGCTTTCTTT. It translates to CASSLAGFNTEAFF.

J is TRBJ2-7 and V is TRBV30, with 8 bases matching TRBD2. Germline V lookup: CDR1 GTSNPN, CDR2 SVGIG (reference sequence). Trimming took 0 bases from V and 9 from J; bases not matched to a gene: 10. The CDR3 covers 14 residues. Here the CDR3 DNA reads TGTGCCTGGAGTGTTGCGGGAGGCGTCTTAGGGCAGTACTTC. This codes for CAWSVAGGVLGQYF.

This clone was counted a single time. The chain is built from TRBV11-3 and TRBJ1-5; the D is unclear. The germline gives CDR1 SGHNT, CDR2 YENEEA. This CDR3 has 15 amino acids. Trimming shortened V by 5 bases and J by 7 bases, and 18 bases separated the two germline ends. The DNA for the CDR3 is TGTGCCAGCAGCCCGGTCCGGGTATCGCGACAGCCCCAGCATTTT. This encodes CASSPVRVSRQPQHF.

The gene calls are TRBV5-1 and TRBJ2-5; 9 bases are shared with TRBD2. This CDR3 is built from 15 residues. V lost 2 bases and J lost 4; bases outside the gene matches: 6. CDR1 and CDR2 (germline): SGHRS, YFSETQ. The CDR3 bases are TGCGCCAGCAGCTTAACGACTAGCGGAGGAGAGACCCAGTACTTC. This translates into CASSLTTSGGETQYF.

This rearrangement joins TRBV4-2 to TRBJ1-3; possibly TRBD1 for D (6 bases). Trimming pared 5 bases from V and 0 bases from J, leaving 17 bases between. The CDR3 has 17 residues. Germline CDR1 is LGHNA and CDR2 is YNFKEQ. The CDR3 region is CASSVRQASNSGNTIYF. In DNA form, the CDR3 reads TGTGCCAGCAGCGTCCGACAGGCGTCGAACTCTGGAAACACCATATATTTT.

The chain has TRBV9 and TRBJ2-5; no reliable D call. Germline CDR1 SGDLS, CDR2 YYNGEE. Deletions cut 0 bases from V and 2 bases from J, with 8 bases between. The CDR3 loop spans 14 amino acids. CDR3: CASSVDPSQETQYF. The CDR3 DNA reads TGTGCCAGCAGCGTAGATCCCTCACAAGAGACCCAGTACTTC.